The subject of this entry is one T cell receptor beta chain. What it recognizes is unknown. With constant-segment primers, 5'RACE yielded cDNA libraries of TCR alpha and TCR beta that carried sample barcodes and UMIs. TCRdb re-derived calls from the 5' RACE reads in MiXCR, one entry per CDR3 protein. The repertoire includes about 420,000 distinct CDR3 sequences, about 22% of them detected once, and under 15% sits in the top ten. The data belong to a study of T-cell memory formation after mild COVID-19. The study's findings and limits: The study found balanced CD4/CD8 in clones contracting day 15 to 85 and a CD4+ lean in later expanders. The study detected some responding clones in pre-infection memory, suggesting cross-reactive memory joined. Clones that contracted clustered mainly in CM and EM if CD4+ and in EMRA if CD8+.

This CDR3 contains 14 residues. V was clipped by 3 bases and J by 6 bases; unmatched bases: 7. Germline assignment: CDR1 SNHLY and CDR2 FYNNEI. This sequence was found in an adult woman who had mild COVID-19 (a few samples of this study predate the infection). Cell type and time point are not known. Sequencing input: PBMCs or a T cell subset sorted from them (not recorded which). V usage is TRBV2 and J usage is TRBJ1-2; 7 positions agree with TRBD1. The CDR3 loop reads CASSEGTAKNGYTF. The CDR3 DNA sequence: TGTGCCAGCAGTGAGGGGACAGCGAAGAATGGCTACACCTTC.